The clone carrying this T cell receptor (beta chain) was counted between two and nine times. Treatment denoted: preoperative locoregional IRX-2 cytokine immunotherapy. Preoperative locoregional IRX-2 cytokine immunotherapy was tested in the phase Ib source study. CDR3 length equals 15 residues. CDR1 is SGHNT, CDR2 YENEEA, per germline. With 4 bases removed from V and 3 bases from J, the gap between germline ends came to 15 bases. This sample was taken from a study of preoperative IRX-2 immunotherapy in early breast cancer. Sequencing used immunoSEQ multiplex PCR; TCRdb keeps in-frame clones, though not all of them. The sample has about 27,000 clones, approximately 84% seen once.

Here the sequenced sample was lymph node tissue, taken before IRX-2 immunotherapy. V and J are TRBV11-3 and TRBJ1-1, with D perhaps TRBD1 (6 bases). This TCR derives from a human donor with breast cancer. CDR3 protein: CASSWRLGADTEAFF. CDR3 nucleotide sequence: TGTGCCAGCAGCTGGCGGCTGGGGGCAGACACTGAAGCTTTCTTT.